This T cell receptor beta chain was recorded in a study of beta chain features in type 1 diabetes. Study observations and caveats: Within each of all four CD4+ subsets, Type 1 diabetes patients had TCRB CDR3s that were moderately but significantly shorter.

Germline-derived CDR1 and CDR2 are SGHNT and YYREEE (reference sequence). Trimming shortened V by 4 bases and J by 5 bases, and 20 bases separated the two germline ends. This CDR3 contains 16 residues. As for this clone: As yet, its antigen is unknown.

The entirety of the isolated RNA underwent reverse transcription, so expressed TCRB transcripts were sequenced. Measured with immunoSEQ multiplex PCR; TCRdb has only the in-frame clones, and not every one. The sample contains fewer than 300,000 clones, roughly 10% of which appear only once. The chain employs TRBV5-4 and TRBJ2-3; tentative D call: TRBD2 (6 bases). The TCR sequence derives from a man aged 25 to 40 with type 1 diabetes. The sample was naive CD4+ T cells from blood. In DNA, the CDR3 is TGTGCCAGCAGCCCGGGTTTGGGTAGCGGCAGAGATACGCAGTATTTT. This translates into CASSPGLGSGRDTQYF.